Here is one T cell receptor beta chain with its context. There is no known antigen for this receptor. Base-call qualities are not available, and no considerably larger clone is one nucleotide away. The sample is drawn from a study of T cell repertoires in cytomegalovirus infection (dated by TCRdb to about 2019). Looking at the study overall: Alongside well-studied HLA-B-restricted epitopes, the peptide stimulations were aimed at recently identified HLA-C-restricted CMV epitopes, whose presentation resists viral immunomodulation. Donor HLA type was relevant to the analysis, as public TCR beta signatures indicated carriage of CMV infection together with the matching HLA type. What the research found in general, with its limitations: In both this cohort and an independent approximately 370-donor cohort, the cumulative frequency of public TCR beta family members distinguished carriers of CMV infection plus the relevant HLA type. The ex vivo response was dominated by HLA-C-restricted CMV-specific TCR beta clonotypes, which also provided the single most frequent clonotype in two of eight donors.

The treatment or condition label here, explained by the study, means: in vitro stimulation with specific CMV peptide epitopes to enrich CMV-specific T cells. Inclusive of the bounding cysteine and phenylalanine, the CDR3 is 15 residues long. Just CDR3 DNA is preserved here, 45 bases in frame from base 1. From the germline V gene, CDR1 is SGHVS and CDR2 is FQNEAQ. V loses 5 bases, J loses 4 bases, and the germline ends lie 17 bases apart. TCRdb lists the instrument as Illumina HiSeq 1500. Using fastp at Q25 and MiXCR, TCRdb reprocessed the public reads and kept productive beta chains. Here each entry gathers all rows of one CDR3 protein and keeps the most common genes and DNA. This sample has roughly 570,000 distinct CDR3 sequences in its table, and 35% to 50% of those were observed once. The ten top clones hold 48% of the sample.

The specimen was cultured PBMCs, collected from culture after CMV antigen stimulation. This sequence originates from a human donor in good health (CMV status not recorded). Some clones in this sample may be carry-over from other donors' samples. The rearranged segments are TRBV7-8 and TRBJ2-5, with the D gene tentatively TRBD1 or TRBD2, based on 6 matching bases in each. The DNA is TGTGCCAGCAGCCGAAATAGCGGAGGGGGAGAGACCCAGTACTTC. This is translated as CASSRNSGGGETQYF.